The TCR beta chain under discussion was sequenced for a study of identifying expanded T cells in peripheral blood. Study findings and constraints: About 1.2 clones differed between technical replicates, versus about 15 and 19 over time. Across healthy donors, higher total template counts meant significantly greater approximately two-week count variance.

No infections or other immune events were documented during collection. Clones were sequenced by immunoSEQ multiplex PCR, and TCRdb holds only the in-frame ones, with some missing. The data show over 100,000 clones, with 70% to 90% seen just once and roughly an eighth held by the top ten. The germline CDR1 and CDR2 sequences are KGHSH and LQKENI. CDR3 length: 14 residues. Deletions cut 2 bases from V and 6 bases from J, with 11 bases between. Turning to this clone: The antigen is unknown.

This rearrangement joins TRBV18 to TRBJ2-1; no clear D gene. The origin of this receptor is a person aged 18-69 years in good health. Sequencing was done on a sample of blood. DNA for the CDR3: TGTGCCAGCTCACCATCCATTGCTAGCAATGAGCAGTTCTTC. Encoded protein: CASSPSIASNEQFF. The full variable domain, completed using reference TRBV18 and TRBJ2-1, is NAGVMQNPRHLVRRRGQEARLRCSPMKGHSHVYWYRQLPEEGLKFMVYLQKENIIDESGMPKERFSAEFPKEGPSILRIQQVVRGDSAAYFCASSPSIASNEQFFGPGTRLTVL.